This T cell receptor (beta chain) was obtained from a study of vaccination and CD4 T cells after COVID-19. Study results and limitations: Convalescent patients displayed a median roughly 90% of reactive clones emerging only post-vaccination. Counts of SARS-CoV-2-reactive clonotypes had a median that went from roughly 22 to 38, a nonsignificant change.

This clonotype has a handful of counts. Its antigen is not known. The treatment here: approximately 9-day PBMC culture with coronavirus spike peptide pools or control peptides (ViraFEST assay). V was pared by 0 bases and J by 4 bases, with 4 bases of the junction left unmatched. The germline V gene encodes CDR1 LNHNV and CDR2 YYDKDF (reference sequence). This CDR3 has 16 amino acids. An Oncomine TCR Beta short-read assay was used to sequence the DNA from cultured CD4+ T cells. TCRdb itself ran the PCR reads through MiXCR, one entry per CDR3 protein. The repertoire includes roughly 4,200 distinct CDR3 sequences, about 43% of them detected once, and around 50% sits in the top ten.

The sequence came from a human donor who had recovered from COVID-19. The V and J genes are TRBV15 and TRBJ2-3; 10 bases fit TRBD2. The sequenced sample consisted of CD4+ T cells from blood, cultured in vitro. DNA of the CDR3: TGTGCCACCAGCAGAGATCTAGCGGGAGCCGCAGATACGCAGTATTTT. It is translated as CATSRDLAGAADTQYF.